This paragraph reports one T cell receptor (beta chain). What it binds is unknown. Then a second PCR, running about 6 to 12 cycles, was carried out with a sample-barcoded 5' primer and a J-beta primer mix. TCRdb reanalysed the 5' RACE reads using MiXCR and keeps one entry per CDR3 protein. The table includes approximately 830,000 distinct CDR3 sequences, about 59% detected once. The data were taken from a study of blood T cells in healthy people across ages. Broader study findings: Bulk PBMC profiling left naive and antigen-experienced comparisons inconclusive. The recorded TCR beta diversity per million T cells decreased in a roughly linear manner with age.

This TCR was recovered from a man aged 25-45 years in good health. The sample comprised blood.

In nucleotides, the CDR3 is TGTGCCAGCCGGGAGGGAGGGGTCTACGAGCAGTACTTC. Protein sequence: CASREGGVYEQYF. The chain uses TRBV28 and TRBJ2-7, with 8 positions matching TRBD2. The CDR3 extends over 13 amino acids. Germline loops: CDR1 MDHEN, CDR2 SYDVKM. Unmatched junction bases numbered 6, after V lost 8 bases and J lost 3 bases.